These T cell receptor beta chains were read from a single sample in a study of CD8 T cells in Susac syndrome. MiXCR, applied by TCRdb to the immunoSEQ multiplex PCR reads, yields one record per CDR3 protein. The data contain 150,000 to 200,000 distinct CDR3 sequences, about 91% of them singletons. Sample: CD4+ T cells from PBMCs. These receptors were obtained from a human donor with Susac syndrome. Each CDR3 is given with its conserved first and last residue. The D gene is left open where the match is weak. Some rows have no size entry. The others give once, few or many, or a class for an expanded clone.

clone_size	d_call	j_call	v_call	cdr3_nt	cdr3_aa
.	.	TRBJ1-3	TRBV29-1	TGCAGCGTTGAAGGCAGGGCCTCTGGAAACACCATATATTTT	CSVEGRASGNTIYF
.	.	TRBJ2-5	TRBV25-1	TGTGCCAGCAGTGAATTCTCGGGAAGGGTAGAGACCCAGTACTTC	CASSEFSGRVETQYF
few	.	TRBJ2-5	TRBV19	TGTGCCAGTAGTTCTACCGGGGAGACCCAGTACTTC	CASSSTGETQYF
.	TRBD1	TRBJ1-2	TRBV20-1	TGCAGTGCTGACCCTACAGGGGAGCGTGGCTACACCTTC	CSADPTGERGYTF
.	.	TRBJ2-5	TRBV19	TGTGCCAGTAGTTTCAGGGGGCCAACTAGCGGAATACAAGAGACCCAGTACTTC	CASSFRGPTSGIQETQYF
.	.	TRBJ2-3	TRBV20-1	TGCAGTGCAAAGTTTGGCGGGGTCTTGGATACGCAGTATTTT	CSAKFGGVLDTQYF
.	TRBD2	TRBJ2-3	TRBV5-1	TGCGCCAGCAGCCGTCCAGGACTAGCTTCAGATACGCAGTATTTT	CASSRPGLASDTQYF
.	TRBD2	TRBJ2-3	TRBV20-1	TGCAGTGCTAGGGCGGGAGGGCCGGATACGCAGTATTTT	CSARAGGPDTQYF
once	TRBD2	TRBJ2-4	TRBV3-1	TGTGCCAGCAGCCAAAGGGGCGGGGGGACTGGGGCCAAAAACATTCAGTACTTC	CASSQRGGGTGAKNIQYF
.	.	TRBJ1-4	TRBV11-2	TGTGCCAGCAGCTCGGGACCGACTAATGAAAAACTGTTTTTT	CASSSGPTNEKLFF